Each of the 3 T cell receptor beta chains below was sequenced from the same sample in a study of blood T cell repertoires in COVID-19. Assay: immunoSEQ multiplex PCR; the TCRdb copy retains only in-frame clones and omits some. The sample holds hundreds of thousands of clones, roughly 90% seen once. The sequenced sample consisted of PBMCs or T cells enriched from blood (not recorded which). All receptors derive from a woman aged 35 to 49 who had recovered from COVID-19.

J is TRBJ2-1 and V is TRBV11-2; 9 bases are shared with TRBD2. The CDR3 totals 14 residues. V shed 4 bases, J shed 4 bases, and the junction held 2 bases outside the gene matches. Germline V gene data show CDR1 as SGHAT and CDR2 as FQNNGV. CDR3 protein: CASSSLAGYNEQFF. CDR3 sequence (DNA): TGTGCCAGCAGCTCGCTAGCGGGGTACAATGAGCAGTTCTTC. Variable domain in full (rest from reference TRBV11-2 and TRBJ2-1): EAGVAQSPRYKIIEKRQSVAFWCNPISGHATLYWYQQILGQGPKLLIQFQNNGVVDDSQLPKDRFSAERLKGVDSTLKIQPAKLEDSAVYLCASSSLAGYNEQFFGPGTRLTVL.

The CDR3 bases are TGTGCCAGCAGCTTGCGGGGAGGCGTCACTGAAGCTTTCTTT. As protein: CASSLRGGVTEAFF. The genes are TRBV11-2 and TRBJ1-1; no clear D gene. The CDR3 has 14 residues. Germline CDR1 and CDR2: SGHAT and FQNNGV. V shed 3 bases and J shed 4 bases, with 12 bases lying between them. The full variable domain, its missing parts supplied by reference TRBV11-2 and TRBJ1-1, is EAGVAQSPRYKIIEKRQSVAFWCNPISGHATLYWYQQILGQGPKLLIQFQNNGVVDDSQLPKDRFSAERLKGVDSTLKIQPAKLEDSAVYLCASSLRGGVTEAFFGQGTRLTVV.

The V and J genes are TRBV2 and TRBJ2-7, with a possible D match to TRBD1 (5 bases). Trimming cost V 7 bases and J 3 bases, with 13 bases left between them. The CDR3 totals 13 residues. Germline values: CDR1 SNHLY, CDR2 FYNNEI. The CDR3 DNA reads TGTGCCAGCACAGAAAGGGGCAACTACGAGCAGTACTTC. Protein sequence: CASTERGNYEQYF.